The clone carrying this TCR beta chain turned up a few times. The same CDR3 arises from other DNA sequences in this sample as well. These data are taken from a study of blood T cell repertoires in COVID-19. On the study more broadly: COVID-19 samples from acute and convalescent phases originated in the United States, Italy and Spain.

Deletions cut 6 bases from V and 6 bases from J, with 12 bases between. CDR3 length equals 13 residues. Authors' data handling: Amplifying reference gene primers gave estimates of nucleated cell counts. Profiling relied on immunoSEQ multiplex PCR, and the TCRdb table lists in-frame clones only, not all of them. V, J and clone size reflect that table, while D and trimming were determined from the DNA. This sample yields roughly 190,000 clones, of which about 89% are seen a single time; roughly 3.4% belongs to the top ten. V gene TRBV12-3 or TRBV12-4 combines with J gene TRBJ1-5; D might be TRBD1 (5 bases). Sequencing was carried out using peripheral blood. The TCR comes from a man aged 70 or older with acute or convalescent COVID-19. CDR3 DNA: TGTGCCAGCAGCCTCAGGGAGGGTCAGCCCCAGCATTTT. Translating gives CASSLREGQPQHF.